The 20 T cell receptor beta chains reported below all come from one sample, sequenced in a study of PD-L1 blockade in urothelial cancer. TCRdb keeps only in-frame clones here, not all; method: immunoSEQ multiplex PCR. In the table there are 66,000 or so clones, about nine tenths of which are singletons. Stated time point: peripheral blood 6 weeks after treatment start. The specimen comprised PBMCs, sampled around atezolizumab (anti-PD-L1) treatment. The receptors shown here come from a man aged 55 to 70 with urothelial cancer.

The genes are TRBV28 and TRBJ1-1; 9 nucleotides agree with TRBD1. V shed 2 bases and J 4 bases; nucleotides not matched to a gene: 2. The germline V gene encodes CDR1 MDHEN and CDR2 SYDVKM. The CDR3 extends over 14 amino acids. The CDR3 here is CASSLTTGGTEAFF. In DNA form, the CDR3 reads TGTGCCAGCAGTTTAACGACAGGGGGCACTGAAGCTTTCTTT. Full variable domain (missing parts from reference TRBV28 and TRBJ1-1): DVKVTQSSRYLVKRTGEKVFLECVQDMDHENMFWYRQDPGLGLRLIYFSYDVKMKEKGDIPEGYSVSREKKERFSLILESASTNQTSMYLCASSLTTGGTEAFFGQGTRLTVV.

The chain has TRBV7-9 and TRBJ2-7, with 7 bases lining up with TRBD1. With 1 base clipped from V and 7 bases from J, the junction kept 7 bases outside the gene matches. The CDR3 consists of 14 residues. Germline CDR1 and CDR2: SEHNR and FQNEAQ (reference sequence). The CDR3 loop is CASSLGTGRKEQYF. DNA of the CDR3: TGTGCCAGCAGCTTAGGGACAGGTCGAAAGGAGCAGTACTTC.

This clone appeared a single time. CDR3 DNA: TGCGCCAGCAGCTTGGCAATCTTAGCGGGGAACACCGGGGAGCTGTTTTTT. This codes for CASSLAILAGNTGELFF. The V and J genes are TRBV5-1 and TRBJ2-2, with 7 nucleotides matching TRBD2. Losses at the gene ends were 0 bases for V and 1 base for J; bases not matched to a gene: 6. CDR1 SGHRS and CDR2 YFSETQ come from the germline V gene. The CDR3 loop spans 17 amino acids.

This chain uses TRBV19 with TRBJ2-7; a possible D gene is TRBD2 (5 bases). V lost 5 bases, J lost 7 bases, and 15 bases lay in between. Germline V gene data show CDR1 as LNHDA and CDR2 as SQIVND (reference sequence). This CDR3 comprises 13 residues. Here the CDR3 DNA reads TGTGCCAGTAGTGTCCAAGGGTCGGGGGAGCAGTACTTC. Amino acid sequence: CASSVQGSGEQYF.

This chain links TRBV9 with TRBJ1-1; the D gene is possibly TRBD1 (6 bases). This CDR3 has 14 amino acids. Germline-derived CDR1 and CDR2 are SGDLS and YYNGEE. Trimming shortened V by 3 bases and J by 1 base, and 10 bases separated the two germline ends. CDR3 sequence: CASSEGQRNTEAFF. CDR3 in DNA: TGTGCCAGCAGCGAAGGACAGAGGAACACTGAAGCTTTCTTT.

The CDR3 coding sequence is TGTGCCAGCAGTGAATGGGGGAGGTTTGGAAACACCATATATTTT. This codes for CASSEWGRFGNTIYF. The rearrangement uses TRBV2 and TRBJ1-3, with a weak D call TRBD1 (5 bases). CDR1 is SNHLY and CDR2 is FYNNEI in the germline V gene. V was trimmed by 2 bases and J by 3 bases, leaving 11 bases between them. This CDR3 region has 15 residues.

J is TRBJ2-7 and V is TRBV30, with unresolved D. Germline V gene data show CDR1 as GTSNPN and CDR2 as SVGIG (reference sequence). Deletions cut 0 bases from V and 6 bases from J, with 9 bases between. This CDR3 is 12 amino acids long. The CDR3: CAWSVSFVEQYF. CDR3 in DNA: TGTGCCTGGAGTGTGTCCTTTGTCGAGCAGTACTTC.

This rearrangement joins TRBV6-5 to TRBJ2-1, with 8 bases fitting TRBD1. Per germline, CDR1 MNHEY and CDR2 SVGAGI. V gave up 5 bases and J gave up 9 bases; unmatched junction bases: 3. The CDR3 is 12 amino acids. CDR3 residues: CASSADRGEQFF. Written as DNA, the CDR3 is TGTGCCAGCAGTGCCGACAGGGGTGAGCAGTTCTTC.

The chain joins TRBV19 to TRBJ2-1; D is perhaps TRBD2 (5 bases). The length of the CDR3 is 13 residues. V was pared by 4 bases and J by 13 bases, with 17 bases between. Germline-derived CDR1 and CDR2 are LNHDA and SQIVND (reference sequence). CDR3 DNA: TGTGCCAGTAGTACCCCCCCCTCGGGGTCCCAGTTCTTC. Protein: CASSTPPSGSQFF.

The chain links TRBV29-1 to TRBJ1-3, with 8 bases matching TRBD1. This CDR3 has 16 residues. J lost 0 bases, V lost 4 bases, and 8 bases had no gene match. Germline V CDR1 and CDR2: SQVTM, ANQGSEA. Here the CDR3 reads CSVAAGTGISGNTIYF. The CDR3 DNA follows: TGCAGCGTTGCCGCCGGGACAGGTATCTCTGGAAACACCATATATTTT.

To note about this clone: Other nucleotide sequences in the sample specify the same CDR3. The chain employs TRBV30 and TRBJ1-2; 7 bases match TRBD1. The ends lost 5 bases at V and 5 bases at J; junction bases unmatched: 11. This CDR3 comprises 14 residues. Germline CDR1 and CDR2: GTSNPN and SVGIG (reference sequence). The DNA for the CDR3 is TGTGCCTGGGCCCGGGGACAGAGAGATTATGGCTACACCTTC. This codes for CAWARGQRDYGYTF.

The chain is built from TRBV19 and TRBJ2-1, with 8 bases that match TRBD1. Trimming removed 5 bases from V and 6 bases from J; junction bases left unmatched: 9. The CDR3 loop spans 15 amino acids. Per germline, CDR1 LNHDA and CDR2 SQIVND (reference sequence). This CDR3 reads CASSPPRGLGNEQFF. The DNA for the CDR3 is TGTGCCAGTAGTCCCCCCAGGGGGCTAGGCAATGAGCAGTTCTTC.

This CDR3 is CASSDLAGKITDTQYF. CDR3 DNA: TGTGCCAGCAGTGATCTAGCGGGAAAGATCACAGATACGCAGTATTTT. The chain employs TRBV6-1 and TRBJ2-3; 9 nucleotides match TRBD2. Germline values: CDR1 MNHNS, CDR2 SASEGT. V dropped 3 bases and J dropped 2; count of bases not matched to a gene: 6. The CDR3 totals 16 residues.

The CDR3 region is CASTLGDRGLNEQFF. CDR3 nucleotides: TGTGCCAGCACCTTGGGGGACAGGGGGCTCAATGAGCAGTTCTTC. J is TRBJ2-1 and V is TRBV27, with 12 nucleotides matching TRBD1. The junction had 7 bases not matched to a gene; V was cut back by 7 bases and J by 6 bases. CDR1 is MNHEY, CDR2 SMNVEV, per germline (reference sequence). The CDR3 extends over 15 amino acids.

The gene calls are TRBV28 and TRBJ2-1; 7 bases line up with TRBD2. The junction had 5 bases not matched to a gene; V was cut back by 6 bases and J by 0 bases. This CDR3 contains 15 residues. The germline gives CDR1 MDHEN, CDR2 SYDVKM. This CDR3 reads CASSPSGPSYNEQFF. In nucleotides, the CDR3 is TGTGCCAGCAGCCCTAGCGGCCCCTCCTACAATGAGCAGTTCTTC. Supplemented by reference TRBV28 and TRBJ2-1, the full variable domain reads DVKVTQSSRYLVKRTGEKVFLECVQDMDHENMFWYRQDPGLGLRLIYFSYDVKMKEKGDIPEGYSVSREKKERFSLILESASTNQTSMYLCASSPSGPSYNEQFFGPGTRLTVL.

The CDR3 loop reads CAISGTGGTEAFF. As DNA, the CDR3 is TGTGCCATCAGTGGGACAGGGGGCACTGAAGCTTTCTTT. This chain joins TRBV10-3 and TRBJ1-1; 10 positions agree with TRBD1. Germline V lookup: CDR1 ENHRY, CDR2 SYGVKD. After removal of 4 bases from V and 4 bases from J, the junction contained 0 bases not matched to a gene. The CDR3 is 13 residues long.

The V and J genes are TRBV7-9 and TRBJ1-2, with 9 positions matching TRBD1. Germline CDR1 reads SEHNR; CDR2 reads FQNEAQ (reference sequence). The CDR3 runs to 13 residues. J lost 6 bases, V lost 4 bases, and 3 bases had no gene match. The CDR3 loop is CASSYRDRDGYTF. For the CDR3, the DNA is TGTGCCAGCAGCTACCGGGACAGGGATGGCTACACCTTC.

The rearrangement uses TRBV10-3 and TRBJ1-3; the match to TRBD1 covers 7 bases. After removal of 4 bases from V and 8 bases from J, the junction contained 8 bases not matched to a gene. The CDR3 sequence is 14 residues long. Germline values: CDR1 ENHRY, CDR2 SYGVKD. CDR3 nucleotides: TGTGCCATCAGTGGAGGGGGCGGCCGGGACACCATATATTTT. This sequence encodes CAISGGGGRDTIYF.

The chain has TRBV6-5 and TRBJ1-5; D gene unclear. CDR1 and CDR2 from the germline V gene are MNHEY and SVGAGI. V shed 6 bases and J shed 0 bases, with 12 bases lying between them. CDR3 size: 15 residues. CDR3 sequence reads: CASRLGRYSNQPQHF. The CDR3 bases are TGTGCCAGCAGGCTCGGGAGGTATAGCAATCAGCCCCAGCATTTT.

This clone was detected only once. The V call is TRBV21-1, the J call TRBJ2-7; the table's D call TRBD1 went unverified against the DNA. TRBV21-1 is a recognized pseudogene. This CDR3 contains 16 residues. The CDR3 nucleotides read TGTGCCAGCAGCAAAGCGAGTACAGGGGATTCCTACGAGCAGTACTTC. This translates into CASSKASTGDSYEQYF.